The clone carrying this T cell receptor beta chain was found once. Its antigen is not known. Germline V gene data show CDR1 as SGHTA and CDR2 as FQGNSA. V was shortened by 1 base and J by 3 bases, with 13 bases between the two germline ends. This CDR3 comprises 15 residues. Produced via immunoSEQ multiplex PCR; TCRdb's table is partial and in-frame only. The sample records about 140,000 clones, roughly 90% being singletons. This entry comes from a study of Ad26.COV2.S vaccination and SARS-CoV-2 variants. Study outcomes and limitations: Breadth measured for non-spike TCRs was similar across vaccine and placebo recipients. Considerable breadth of spike-specific CD8+ and CD4+ T cell responses has reportedly been documented following vaccination. Greater spike-specific TCR breadth was seen in vaccine recipients than in placebo recipients.

The rearrangement joins TRBV7-2 to TRBJ2-7, with D hard to call. Source: peripheral blood, taken after recovery from COVID-19. The source is a human donor who had recovered from COVID-19. The CDR3 spells CASSLDGRSFYEQYF. The CDR3 bases are TGTGCCAGCAGCTTAGATGGCCGCAGCTTCTACGAGCAGTACTTC.